Listed below are T cell receptor beta chains from one sample, sequenced in a study of T-cell reconstitution after alpha-beta-depleted transplantation in children. Using its own MiXCR run on the PCR reads, TCRdb lists one record per CDR3 protein. The table includes 100,000 or so distinct CDR3 sequences, about 6% detected once. The sample was PBMCs, mostly from graft donor cells, taken 60 days after TCRalphabeta/CD19-depleted stem cell transplant. The receptors come from a female patient aged 2 to 10 who had a stem cell transplant for Fanconi anemia, so the T cells may come from the graft donor. Each CDR3 is given with its conserved first and last residue. D genes are given only for firm matches. Expanded clones are given a class, and other clones once, few, many or no size at all.

>TRBV28|many|-|TRBJ2-5
CASSLSPLQDPLQETQYF
TGTGCCAGCAGTTTGTCCCCACTACAGGATCCCCTCCAAGAGACCCAGTACTTC
>TRBV3-1|few|-|TRBJ1-1
CASSREWRARAGRPNTEAFF
TGTGCCAGCAGCCGGGAATGGAGGGCGAGGGCCGGACGGCCGAACACTGAAGCTTTCTTT
>TRBV9|-|-|TRBJ2-3
CASNRRADSTDTQYF
TGTGCCAGCAATCGAAGAGCGGATAGCACAGATACGCAGTATTTT
>TRBV24-1|few|-|TRBJ2-1
CATSDTLAGWTYNEQFF
TGTGCCACCAGTGACACCCTTGCGGGTTGGACTTACAATGAGCAGTTCTTC
>TRBV7-3|few|TRBD2|TRBJ2-3
CASSLNGRPDTQYF
TGTGCCAGCAGCTTAAACGGGAGGCCAGATACGCAGTATTTT
>TRBV24-1|many|TRBD1|TRBJ2-1
CATSDSDWTGYNEQFF
TGTGCCACCAGTGATTCTGATTGGACAGGCTACAATGAGCAGTTCTTC
>TRBV5-4|few|-|TRBJ2-5
CASSLVGGGETQYF
TGTGCCAGCAGCTTGGTGGGAGGAGGTGAGACCCAGTACTTC
>TRBV14|many|TRBD2|TRBJ2-2
CASSQARLAGVPGELFF
TGTGCCAGCAGCCAAGCCCGACTAGCGGGAGTACCCGGGGAGCTGTTTTTT
>TRBV29-1|many|TRBD1|TRBJ2-5
CSVRDRVRGETQYF
TGCAGCGTCCGGGACAGGGTTAGAGGGGAGACCCAGTACTTC
>TRBV12-3/TRBV12-4|many|TRBD1|TRBJ2-7
CASSFADRGAYEQYF
TGTGCCAGCAGTTTTGCGGACAGGGGTGCCTACGAGCAGTACTTC
>TRBV30|few|-|TRBJ1-5
CAWSSAGNQPQHF
TGTGCCTGGAGCTCAGCCGGGAATCAGCCCCAGCATTTT
>TRBV23-1|few|-|TRBJ2-2
CASSQLGLSGNTGELFF
TGCGCCAGCAGTCAATTGGGCCTTAGCGGCAACACCGGGGAGCTGTTTTTT
>TRBV7-2|-|-|TRBJ1-2
CASSLTPYGYTF
TGTGCCAGCAGCTTAACTCCCTATGGCTACACCTTC
>TRBV6-5|-|-|TRBJ2-7
CASSYPASHEQYF
TGTGCCAGCAGTTACCCAGCAAGCCACGAGCAGTACTTC
>TRBV28|few|-|TRBJ1-5
CASSLGYQPQHF
TGTGCCAGCAGTTTAGGGTATCAGCCCCAGCATTTT
>TRBV6-2/TRBV6-3|many|TRBD1|TRBJ2-1
CASSYGRGIYNEQFF
TGTGCCAGCAGTTACGGCAGGGGGATTTACAATGAGCAGTTCTTC
>TRBV30|few|-|TRBJ2-2
CAWKGPGQLNTGELFF
TGTGCCTGGAAGGGGCCGGGACAACTGAACACCGGGGAGCTGTTTTTT
>TRBV4-1|many|-|TRBJ2-7
CASSQTTTHYEQYF
TGCGCCAGCAGCCAGACGACGACTCACTACGAGCAGTACTTC
>TRBV19|many|-|TRBJ2-2
CASRDSGELFF
TGTGCCAGTAGGGATTCCGGGGAGCTGTTTTTT
>TRBV7-2|many|TRBD1|TRBJ1-6
CASSILPGTVESPLHF
TGTGCCAGCAGCATACTACCCGGGACAGTGGAGTCACCCCTCCACTTT
>TRBV29-1|many|TRBD2|TRBJ2-3
CSVEGLAGGIGTDTQYF
TGCAGCGTTGAAGGGCTAGCGGGGGGAATTGGCACAGATACGCAGTATTTT
>TRBV10-3|many|TRBD2|TRBJ2-5
CATGALADQETQYF
TGTGCCACGGGGGCACTAGCGGACCAAGAGACCCAGTACTTC
>TRBV12-3/TRBV12-4|many|-|TRBJ2-7
CASSRMGRGAYEQYF
TGTGCCAGCAGCCGCATGGGGAGGGGGGCCTACGAGCAGTACTTC
>TRBV4-1|many|-|TRBJ2-7
CASSQDFQPMSSYEQYF
TGCGCCAGCAGCCAAGATTTCCAACCGATGAGCTCCTACGAGCAGTACTTC
>TRBV2|few|TRBD1|TRBJ1-5
CASRATGGGNQPQHF
TGTGCCAGCAGGGCGACAGGGGGCGGCAATCAGCCCCAGCATTTT
>TRBV20-1|many|-|TRBJ2-7
CSARDLRGGGYEQYF
TGCAGTGCTAGAGATCTACGAGGGGGAGGCTACGAGCAGTACTTC
>TRBV3-1|-|TRBD2|TRBJ2-2
CASSQGLAGGQRANTGELFF
TGTGCCAGCAGCCAGGGCCTAGCGGGAGGGCAAAGGGCGAACACCGGGGAGCTGTTTTTT
>TRBV24-1|many|-|TRBJ2-5
CATSDDNIGRAQYF
TGTGCCACCAGTGATGATAACATAGGTAGGGCCCAGTACTTC